This TCR beta chain appears in the sequencing data of a study of tumor-infiltrating lymphocytes in primary liver carcinoma (dated by TCRdb to 2017 to 2019). In the study overall: Of the five patients, three men and two women aged 30 to 69 years, four had hepatocellular carcinoma and one had combined HCC and intrahepatic cholangiocarcinoma. Each sample produced about 3.5 to 8 million productive TCRbeta reads, and read depth showed no significant difference between tissue types. The five patients had tumors of stage T1-T3 N0M0, with maximum diameters ranging from about 4.2 to 10 cm. High reproducibility was observed for the technical replicate repertoires, with mean shared-clone rates about 0.92 and correlation coefficients above 0.98. The study combined TCRbeta repertoire sequencing, expression microarrays and whole-exome sequencing across five regions of each liver tumor, with adjacent normal tissue and blood. TCRbeta repertoire sequencing covered some 35 specimens from 5 patients: roughly 25 tumor regions, 5 adjacent noncancerous liver tissues and 5 peripheral blood samples. The study at large found these results: Comparison of CD4+ and CD8+ T cell repertoires was precluded by the use of bulk unsorted samples. Only four or five patients were included in the study, and the authors note that the findings should be validated in a larger study. A significantly larger repertoire fraction was made up by the top 250 clones in tumors than in blood (p = 0.039). Only the TCR beta chain was sequenced, which likely underestimates true repertoire diversity because unpaired alpha chains were not captured. Repertoire overlap was found to be higher between tumor regions (mean around 35%) than between tumor-adjacent (roughly 17%) or tumor-blood (around 15%) pairs, consistent with antigen-driven expansion.

As concerns this clonotype: The antigen this receptor binds is unknown. No qualities accompany the bases; no much larger clone lies one base away.

The CDR3 holds 14 amino acids from the cysteine to the phenylalanine. The kept DNA is CDR3 alone, 42 bases in frame from the first base. V drops 2 bases and J drops 8 bases, leaving 14 bases in between. For CDR1 and CDR2, the germline V gene lists KGHDR and SFDVKD. Total RNA and DNA were co-extracted without cell sorting from 20-30 mg of bulk tissue using the AllPrep DNA/RNA mini kit. Between late 2015 and 2016, a few patients in China with histopathologically diagnosed primary liver carcinoma had their tumors surgically resected. At the time of sampling, the patients were treatment-naive and had chronic HBV infection. Each fresh piece of tumor and adjacent tissue was cut in two, with one half stored in RNAlater at -80 degrees C and the other half sent for histology. Starting from approximately 500 ng total RNA, TCRbeta-specific cDNA was produced by reverse transcription with a constant-region primer and ProtoScript II reverse transcriptase. Three nested multiplex PCR rounds, following a slightly modified ARM-PCR procedure, were used to build the TCRbeta libraries. The first two PCR rounds used multiplex TRBV1-TRBV30 forward primers with a Cbeta reverse primer, each for approximately 9 cycles. Sample barcodes and Illumina adapters were added in a final 25-cycle PCR with Deep VentR polymerase. Before sequencing, amplicons of 200-500 bp were gel-purified using a QIAquick gel extraction kit. An Illumina HiSeq 2500 was used to sequence the TCRbeta amplicons with 250-bp paired-end reads. Per the original workflow: Quality trimming of reads was performed with Trimmomatic v0.33, and paired reads were merged with FLASH v1.2.11 so that full CDR3 sequences could be recovered. V, D and J germline segments were assigned to the rearranged TCRbeta sequences using MiGEC v1.2.1b. Clonotype statistics, along with Shannon-Wiener diversity indices, were calculated using VDJtools v1.0.0. Except for diversity analysis, only each sample's 250 most abundant clonotypes were used in subsequent analyses to reduce sampling bias. Using fastp trimming at Q25 and MiXCR clonotype assembly, TCRdb reanalyzed the public sequencing data and kept in-frame beta chains. Duplicate CDR3 protein sequences are folded into a single record with the most common DNA and genes. These V and J calls rely on TCRdb rather than the paper's analysis. The sample table contains around 37,000 distinct CDR3 sequences; only one count was recorded for approximately 71% of them. 37% of the sample belongs to the ten largest clones.

The sequenced sample was tumor-adjacent normal liver tissue. This sequence uses TRBV24-1 and TRBJ1-2, and perhaps TRBD1 as D gene, on 5 matching bases. This receptor was obtained from a man aged 40-49 years with primary liver carcinoma and hepatitis B virus infection. In nucleotide form, the sequence is TGTGCCACCAGTGATTGGACAACTAAGTACGGCTACACCTTC. It encodes CATSDWTTKYGYTF.